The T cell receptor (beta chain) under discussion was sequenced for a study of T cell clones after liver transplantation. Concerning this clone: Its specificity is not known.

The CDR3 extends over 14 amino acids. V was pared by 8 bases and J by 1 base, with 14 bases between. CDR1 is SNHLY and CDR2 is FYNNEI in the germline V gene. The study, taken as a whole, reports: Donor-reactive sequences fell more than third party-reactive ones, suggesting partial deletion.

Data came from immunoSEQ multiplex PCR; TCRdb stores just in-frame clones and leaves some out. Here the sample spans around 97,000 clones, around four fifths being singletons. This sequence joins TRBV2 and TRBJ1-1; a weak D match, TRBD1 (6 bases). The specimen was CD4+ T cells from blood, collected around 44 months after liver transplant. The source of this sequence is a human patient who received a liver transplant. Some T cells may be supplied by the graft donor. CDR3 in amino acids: CASLGAGANTEAFF. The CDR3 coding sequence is TGTGCCAGCTTAGGTGCAGGGGCGAACACTGAAGCTTTCTTT. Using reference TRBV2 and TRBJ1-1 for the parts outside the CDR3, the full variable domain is EPEVTQTPSHQVTQMGQEVILRCVPISNHLYFYWYRQILGQKVEFLVSFYNNEISEKSEIFDDQFSVERPDGSNFTLKIRSTKLEDSAMYFCASLGAGANTEAFFGQGTRLTVV.